This entry features one TCR beta chain sequence. Its cognate antigen has yet to be identified. No much larger clone exists at a distance of one base, and base qualities are not known. The receptor library was made with the immunoSEQ multiplex PCR assay. A mixture of 60 forward primers for TCR Vbeta segments and 13 reverse primers for TCR Jbeta segments was used in the multiplex PCR. A multiplex PCR assay on genomic DNA amplified the CDR3 region of rearranged TCR beta genes. The amplified TCR beta libraries were sequenced on the Illumina HiSeq System as 87-base-pair reads. The study's processing was this. Across the roughly 700 repertoires, a later analysis counted some 81 million unique TCR beta chains, 9.5 million to 12 million of which were shared by at least two donors. Raw reads were error-corrected and collapsed into unique sequences with a nearest-neighbor algorithm that merged closely related sequences to remove PCR and sequencing errors. To assign V, D and J gene segments, CDR3 sequences were aligned to IMGT reference sequences. For a sequence to be retained, a match of at least six nucleotides was required to both a V gene segment and a J gene segment. A rearrangement counted as productive if the CDR3 had no stop codons and remained in frame with V and J, and every other rearrangement counted as non-productive. CDR3 was defined according to IMGT convention as the region running from the second conserved V-encoded cysteine to the conserved J-encoded phenylalanine. The earlier analysis of approximately 500 of the donors excluded sequences that lacked an unambiguous match to a single V gene segment. In an earlier analysis of several hundred of the donors, V segments were called functional above 56.7% productive rearrangements and were called segregating when the between-donor standard deviation exceeded 5%. To diagnose cytomegalovirus status from the catalog of TCR beta chain sequences, a statistical classification framework was built. In a later analysis, TCR nucleotide sequences were compared against IMGT/GENE-DB human TR gene sequences so that V and J genes could be assigned. In a later analysis, CDR3 sequences and most-parsimonious VDJ recombination scenarios were assigned using the TCRdist pipeline. In a later analysis, each TCR beta chain was defined by its CDR3 amino acid sequence together with its V-gene family, and reads without a unique V-gene family were excluded. A later analysis removed 500 to 600 highly shared, low-generation-probability nucleotide sequences to deal with suspected cross-contamination and a sequencing artifact. For each public chain, a later analysis derived a clonal expansion index from normalized ranks of inferred template counts within each repertoire. In a later analysis, generation probabilities were computed with a VDJ recombination model fitted to out-of-frame rearrangements, and the resulting probabilities were checked against IGoR. In a later analysis, TCR-TCR, TCR-HLA and TCR-CMV co-occurrence was scored with hypergeometric tests, and a repertoire-size bias correction was applied to TCR pairs. In a later analysis, false discovery rates were estimated by permuting HLA or CMV assignments 20 times. In a later analysis, co-occurring TCRs were grouped with DBSCAN, and TCRdist sequence similarity was added when clustering was performed within HLA-allele-positive subsets. Repertoires with fewer than 30,000 or more than 120,000 public chains were left out of co-occurrence clustering, as were about 5 repertoires with anomalous nucleotide sharing. The source is immuneACCESS, and TCRdb retained only in-frame sequences with V and J called. Part of the clones is not carried over; for the studies checked, unresolved V genes explain less than half of this, and the remainder is unexplained. The DNA was the basis for D and trimming; V, J and clone size are from that table. In all, the sample holds approximately 140,000 clones, and approximately 67% of those were seen once. The top ten hold 6.5% of the sample.

In total, approximately 610 healthy bone marrow donors made up the cohort. At the time of sampling, all cohort members were nominally healthy, though unrecorded immune exposures were likely present. The donor was CMV seronegative and belonged to the group of 350 to 400 seronegative cohort members. Every donor gave a peripheral blood sample, and the peripheral blood mononuclear cells from that sample were used for TCR beta sequencing. The Qiagen DNeasy Blood Extraction Kit was used to extract genomic DNA from the blood cell samples. This record comes from a study of cytomegalovirus exposure and HLA in healthy donors (dated by TCRdb to the late 2010s). Some background on the complete study: An earlier analysis of some 600 of the donors reported about 260 Gb of sequence data and 95 million to 130 million unique TCR beta sequences obtained from around 170 million T cells. All discovery cohort repertoires had been generated on a single sequencing platform. Alongside the repertoire data, information on donor age, sex, ethnicity and CMV serostatus was compiled. The number of typed donors differed by locus: about 620-640 for A, B, C, DRB1 and DQB1; some 500 for DQA1; roughly 600 for DPA1; and roughly 470 for DPB1. About 330 gigabases of sequencing data and roughly 80 million unique TCR sequences made up an early release that covered 640 HLA-typed donors. The later analysis used no new phenotypic data to find candidate immune exposures, relying instead on TCR beta sequences and their occurrence across donors. Both class I and class II loci were covered by HLA typing, at four-digit resolution. A later analysis re-examined previously published TCR beta repertoires from around 670 donors and added high-resolution HLA genotyping to investigate patterns of TCR occurrence. To predict cytomegalovirus infection status, the study brought together high-throughput TCR immunosequencing, statistical association of individual TCRs with disease status, and machine learning. The aim of the study was to test whether cataloging public T cell receptors could identify signatures of past pathogen exposure. Across 398 genotyped donors of the cohort, an average of approximately 240,000 unique TCR beta nucleotide sequences per donor were sequenced, and 15% to 20% of those sequences were non-productive. The study used immunosequencing to profile the T cell repertoires of 600 to 850 subjects and linked those repertoires to cytomegalovirus serostatus. Of the 398 genotyped donors, 70% to 90% were placed in the genetic ancestry cluster associated with self-reported Caucasian donors. A separate validation cohort of 100 to 150 different subjects was used in addition to the 666-subject first cohort. In an earlier analysis of 587 of the donors, high-throughput TCR beta sequencing was used to judge whether each TCR beta V gene segment behaved as functional or pseudogenic. Several DR-DQ haplotypes were handled as single units for association and clustering because linkage in the cohort was strong. A later genetic analysis used genome-wide SNP genotypes for about 65% of the 666 donors, treating that subset as a discovery cohort.

CDR1 is given as MGHRA and CDR2 as YSYEKL, both from the germline V gene. Spanning cysteine to phenylalanine, the CDR3 consists of 12 amino acids. CDR3 DNA is the only sequence kept; it has 36 bases, read in frame from the first base. V loses 4 bases of germline sequence and J loses 4 bases, and the interval between the two ends is 4 bases. Results the study describes overall, beyond this receptor: A later genetic analysis associated a missense DCLRE1C variant with V-gene and J-gene trimming of TCR beta chains, and an independent cohort replicated the association. The study gave a list of 150 to 200 TCR beta chains associated with cytomegalovirus. Because HLA typing was unavailable for some donors at each locus, only the typed subset was used in association tests. Across donors, most TCR sequences were observed very rarely, whereas some public TCRs were present in many individuals. In a later analysis, HLA-associated TCR beta chains showed more clonal expansion and lower generation probabilities than non-associated chains that were equally common. A cluster of highly shared sequence variants was judged likely to represent a technical artifact of the sequencing pipeline. The authors suggested that the approach could potentially be extended to other disease states and immunological phenotypes. The earlier analysis of approximately 540 of the donors excluded roughly 17 rarely observed V segments, including chromosome 9 orphons, because counts were too low. Sequencing depth was assumed to be roughly uniform across donors in the presence/absence analyses, though that assumption may not hold. Linkage disequilibrium might explain the correlated functional status among segregating V segments, but an unknown experimental factor could not be excluded. CMV serostatus was the only immune exposure information available for the cohort. In a later genetic analysis, fewer N-insertions in productive TCRs were reported among donors in an Asian-associated ancestry cluster than the roughly 700-donor mean. In an earlier analysis of 500 to 650 of the donors, most TCR beta V segments appeared in productive rearrangements about 87% or about 30% of the time, broadly matching IMGT annotations. A later analysis associated 17,000 or so TCR beta sequences with specific HLA alleles at a false discovery rate of 0.05. According to a later analysis, most CMV-associated TCR beta chains appeared to be HLA-restricted, and the HLA associations seemed to be driven largely by CMV exposure. A few of the identified cytomegalovirus-associated TCR beta chains were confirmed in vitro to be specific for cytomegalovirus antigens. Assigning TCR associations to individual alleles was difficult when HLA alleles, especially DR and DQ, strongly co-occurred. Some IMGT-functional V segments, including TRBV6-2 and TRBV6-3, could not be told apart with the 87-base-pair reads, so those segments were excluded. In this cohort, only TCR beta chains were sequenced, and detectable features were limited by the absence of alpha or paired-chain data. According to a later analysis, TCR association rates differed among HLA loci, with DRB1 alleles showing the most associated TCRs and HLA-C alleles showing the fewest. Several of the top co-occurrence clusters appeared to be linked to parvovirus B19, influenza, CMV and Epstein-Barr virus, according to a later analysis. A further reported finding was that TCR beta sequences accurately predicted the HLA-A and HLA-B alleles for most subjects in the first cohort. In both the original and validation cohorts, the classifier was reported to diagnose cytomegalovirus status with high specificity and sensitivity.

Sequenced: PBMCs. The sequence derives from a woman aged 60-75 years in good health and CMV-seronegative. The sequence joins TRBV4-1 to TRBJ2-2; there is no confident call for the D gene. CDR3 sequence: CASSLITGELFF. The nucleotide sequence reads as follows: TGCGCCAGCAGCCTAATCACCGGGGAGCTGTTTTTT.